This T cell receptor (beta chain) was retrieved from a study of T cell responses to AZD1222 COVID-19 vaccine. On the study more broadly: Researchers grouped second doses given at about 4 or about 12 weeks into one pool. Study findings and constraints: Reports say nearly half of spike-specific TCRs go after unmutated variant regions.

V gave up 0 bases and J gave up 7 bases; unmatched junction bases: 10. CDR1 SGHRS and CDR2 YFSETQ come from the germline V gene. The CDR3 runs 15 residues. A remark on this clone: The antigen is undetermined.

Data came from immunoSEQ multiplex PCR; TCRdb stores just in-frame clones and leaves some out. The data show tens of thousands of clones, 75% to 90% seen once. This TCR was recovered from an adult in good health. This chain joins TRBV5-1 and TRBJ2-7; 7 nucleotides align to TRBD1. This specimen consisted of peripheral blood, obtained on day 0 of AZD1222 vaccination. The CDR3 DNA sequence: TGCGCCAGCAGCTTGGGAACAGGGGCAGTAGGAGAGCAGTACTTC. Translating gives CASSLGTGAVGEQYF.